These T cell receptor beta chains were read from a single sample in a study of T cells after yellow fever vaccination. TCRdb fed the 5' RACE reads into MiXCR, producing one record per CDR3 protein. In the table there are approximately 510,000 distinct CDR3 sequences, around a fifth of which are singletons. Here the sequenced sample was PBMCs, taken approximately 20 days after the first yellow fever vaccination. Receptors originate from a man aged 18 to 30 who received the YFV17D yellow fever vaccine. Both conserved end residues are part of each CDR3. D genes are given only for firm matches. Clone size is given for some rows only: seen once, a few or many times, or a class if the clone is expanded.

D gene	V gene	clone size	J gene	CDR3 DNA	CDR3 protein
-	TRBV29-1	-	TRBJ2-3	TGCAGCGTTTGGGTACCAGATACGCAGTATTTT	CSVWVPDTQYF
-	TRBV20-1	few	TRBJ1-4	TGCAGTGCTAGTCTTGGGGGCTGGGAAAAACTGTTTTTT	CSASLGGWEKLFF
-	TRBV6-1	-	TRBJ1-2	TGTGCCAGTGGCTCGATGGGACTGATCATCTATGGCTACACCTTC	CASGSMGLIIYGYTF
-	TRBV29-1	few	TRBJ2-7	TGCAGCGTTCTGGTTGGACAGACAATTTACGAGCAGTACTTC	CSVLVGQTIYEQYF
-	TRBV20-1	-	TRBJ2-7	TGCAGTGCTAGAGAGGCTAGCTCCTACGAGCAGTACTTC	CSAREASSYEQYF
-	TRBV4-1	-	TRBJ1-1	TGCGCCAGCAGCCATGCTCCTTCGTTGGGGGTGAACACTGAAGCTTTCTTT	CASSHAPSLGVNTEAFF
TRBD1	TRBV5-1	-	TRBJ2-5	TGCGCCAGCAGCTTGGCCATCGGGTCAGGGGGAAAGACCCAGTACTTC	CASSLAIGSGGKTQYF
-	TRBV10-3	-	TRBJ2-1	TGTGCCATCAGTGAGGACAATGAGCAGTTCTTC	CAISEDNEQFF
TRBD2	TRBV20-1	few	TRBJ2-3	TGCAGTGCGACAAGCGGGGGGCGTGGAGATACGCAGTATTTT	CSATSGGRGDTQYF
-	TRBV5-1	-	TRBJ1-4	TGCGCCAGCAGCTTCCTGAGCCAGGCAACTAATGAAAAACTGTTTTTT	CASSFLSQATNEKLFF
-	TRBV5-1	-	TRBJ2-3	TGCGCCAGCAGCAGCACAGGGAGGGCTAGCACAGATACGCAGTATTTT	CASSSTGRASTDTQYF
-	TRBV15	few	TRBJ2-3	TGTGCCACCAGCAGAGATGGGGGTAGCACAGATACGCAGTATTTT	CATSRDGGSTDTQYF
-	TRBV20-1	-	TRBJ1-2	TGCAGTGCTCGACGACTCTTCGGGGGTGACTATGGCTACACCTTC	CSARRLFGGDYGYTF
TRBD2	TRBV29-1	few	TRBJ2-3	TGCAGCGGTGGGGCAGGGCTTCTCGGGAGGGGGACAGATACGCAGTATTTT	CSGGAGLLGRGTDTQYF
TRBD1	TRBV15	few	TRBJ1-1	TGTGCCACCAGCGGCGGGACAGGCCACACTGAAGCTTTCTTT	CATSGGTGHTEAFF
-	TRBV20-1	-	TRBJ1-5	TGCAGTGCTAGAGATTACAGGGAGACTCAGCCCCAGCATTTT	CSARDYRETQPQHF
-	TRBV12-3/TRBV12-4	few	TRBJ2-2	TGTGCCAGTACTCAAGGATTCCACACCGGGGAGCTGTTTTTT	CASTQGFHTGELFF
TRBD2	TRBV4-2	-	TRBJ2-5	TGTGCCAGCAGCCAAGTTTCCAGGACTAGCGGGGGGAAGGAGACCCAGTACTTC	CASSQVSRTSGGKETQYF
-	TRBV5-1	few	TRBJ2-5	TGCGCCAGCAGCTTGGTGCCGGCCCCCCAAGAGACCCAGTACTTC	CASSLVPAPQETQYF
TRBD1	TRBV20-1	-	TRBJ1-1	TGCAGTGCTAGGACGACAGGGGCCACTGAAGCTTTCTTT	CSARTTGATEAFF
-	TRBV4-3	-	TRBJ1-5	TGCGCCAGCAGCCAAGCTTACACAGTCCCGCTTCCGCCCCAGCATTTT	CASSQAYTVPLPPQHF
-	TRBV19	-	TRBJ2-7	TGTGCCAGTAGTAGGTCTCGGGTCCACGAGCAGTACTTC	CASSRSRVHEQYF
-	TRBV7-3	-	TRBJ2-2	TGTTCCAGCAGCTTAAACCCACCCACCGGGGAGCTGTTTTTT	CSSSLNPPTGELFF
-	TRBV29-1	few	TRBJ2-2	TGCAGCGGAAGACGGGGGACAGCGAACACCGGGGAGCTGTTTTTT	CSGRRGTANTGELFF
TRBD1	TRBV5-1	few	TRBJ2-2	TGCGCCAGCAGTTACAGGGACAGGGCTCAATATAACACCGGGGAGCTGTTTTTT	CASSYRDRAQYNTGELFF
-	TRBV6-5	few	TRBJ2-5	TGTGCCAGCAGTTACGTCGTCAGGGGCGCGGAGACCCAGTACTTC	CASSYVVRGAETQYF
-	TRBV5-1	-	TRBJ1-2	TGCGCCAGCAGCTTGGCCCAAGCGGGGGACGCAGGCTACACCTTC	CASSLAQAGDAGYTF
TRBD2	TRBV20-1	-	TRBJ2-3	TGCAGTGCAACTACTAGCGGGGGCGAGTCAGATACGCAGTATTTT	CSATTSGGESDTQYF
-	TRBV2	-	TRBJ1-5	TGTGCCAGTAAACAGGGAAGCAATCAGCCCCAGCATTTT	CASKQGSNQPQHF
TRBD2	TRBV10-3	-	TRBJ2-3	TGTGCCATCAGTGAAAGCGGGGGGGCCCCAGATACGCAGTATTTT	CAISESGGAPDTQYF
-	TRBV7-8	many	TRBJ2-7	TGTGCCAGCAGCTTAGGCGTCGCCGACACCAACGAGCAGTACTTC	CASSLGVADTNEQYF
-	TRBV19	-	TRBJ2-5	TGTGCCAGTAGTACCCCAGCGGGTGCCCAGTACTTC	CASSTPAGAQYF
-	TRBV2	few	TRBJ2-5	TGTGCCAGCAGTGAATTAACAGAACAAGAGACCCAGTACTTC	CASSELTEQETQYF
-	TRBV12-3/TRBV12-4	-	TRBJ2-3	TGTGCCAGCAGTTTCCGCTGGGCAGCTTCAGATACGCAGTATTTT	CASSFRWAASDTQYF
TRBD2	TRBV5-1	few	TRBJ2-5	TGCGCCAGCAGCCCGGGACTAGCGGTTGCCGGGACCCAGTACTTC	CASSPGLAVAGTQYF
-	TRBV5-4	-	TRBJ2-7	TGTGCCAGCAGCTTCGGTAACAGGGCGGGCGAGCAGTACTTC	CASSFGNRAGEQYF
-	TRBV6-1	-	TRBJ2-4	TGTGCCAGCAGACCCCGGACCGGGGTGGAAGCCAAAAACATTCAGTACTTC	CASRPRTGVEAKNIQYF
-	TRBV4-3	few	TRBJ1-5	TGCGCCAGCAGCCAAGTCGCGACTTGGGGGAATCAGCCCCAGCATTTT	CASSQVATWGNQPQHF
-	TRBV15	few	TRBJ1-3	TGTGCCACCAGCAGAGGAGGAGCCTCTGGAAACACCATATATTTT	CATSRGGASGNTIYF
TRBD1	TRBV12-3/TRBV12-4	-	TRBJ2-2	TGTGCCAGCACCGTTCACAGGGGGCGATCCGGGGAGCTGTTTTTT	CASTVHRGRSGELFF
-	TRBV30	-	TRBJ1-1	TGTGCCTGGAGCCGAGGGGACCGTGAAGCTTTCTTT	CAWSRGDREAFF
TRBD2	TRBV5-1	-	TRBJ2-2	TGCGCCAGCAGCTTGCCATCGGGGGGGGACACCGGGGAGCTGTTTTTT	CASSLPSGGDTGELFF
TRBD2	TRBV5-1	few	TRBJ2-2	TGCGCCAGCAGCTCCCGCGGACTAGCGGGGGGGGGCTGGACCGGGGAGCTGTTTTTT	CASSSRGLAGGGWTGELFF
-	TRBV6-2/TRBV6-3	-	TRBJ2-7	TGTGCCAGCAGTTATCGATCATCCTACGAGCAGTACTTC	CASSYRSSYEQYF
-	TRBV7-2	-	TRBJ2-5	TGTGCCAGCAGCTTAAGCTTATCCCCCGGGTTGGAGACCCAGTACTTC	CASSLSLSPGLETQYF
-	TRBV14	-	TRBJ1-1	TGTGCCAGCAGCCAAGCCGGGGCGCTGAACACTGAAGCTTTCTTT	CASSQAGALNTEAFF
TRBD1	TRBV7-2	few	TRBJ1-6	TGTGCCAGCAGCCCAGGGACAGGGATAAATTCACCCCTCCACTTT	CASSPGTGINSPLHF
TRBD2	TRBV5-1	few	TRBJ2-1	TGCGCCAGCAGCTTTGTTGGGACTAGCGGGGAGCAGTTCTTC	CASSFVGTSGEQFF
-	TRBV2	-	TRBJ1-1	TGTGCCGGAAAGATACAGGGAAACACTGAAGCTTTCTTT	CAGKIQGNTEAFF
-	TRBV6-5	few	TRBJ2-2	TGTGCCAGCAGTTACTTACCCGGGACACGCACCGGGGAGCTGTTTTTT	CASSYLPGTRTGELFF
-	TRBV19	-	TRBJ2-1	TGTGCCAGTAGTATAGTCTTCACAAATGAGCAGTTCTTC	CASSIVFTNEQFF
-	TRBV30	few	TRBJ2-3	TGTGCCTGGAGTGTCAAGGGGTCGAGGGATACGCAGTATTTT	CAWSVKGSRDTQYF
TRBD1	TRBV29-1	few	TRBJ1-5	TGCAGCGTTTCCCCCGACAGGGGCAATCAGCCCCAGCATTTT	CSVSPDRGNQPQHF